Shown below are 14 T cell receptor beta chains from a single sample sequenced in a study of cytomegalovirus exposure and HLA in healthy donors. PCR used 60 Vbeta primers and 13 Jbeta primers. This table comes from immunoSEQ multiplex PCR, and its TCRdb copy is limited to in-frame clones, with some not included. Of 89,000 or so clones detected, about three quarters appear once; the ten largest clones hold approximately 2%. Sequencing was done on a sample of PBMCs. Source of these receptors: a boy younger than 18 in good health and CMV-seronegative.

The V gene is TRBV7-8, the J gene TRBJ1-3; no firm D call. V was pared by 5 bases and J by 2 bases, with 13 bases between. Germline V CDR1 and CDR2: SGHVS, FQNEAQ. The CDR3 is made up of 15 amino acids. CDR3 amino acids: CASSPDITPGNTIYF. Here the CDR3 DNA reads TGTGCCAGCAGCCCCGACATAACCCCTGGAAACACCATATATTTT.

The chain links TRBV6-5 to TRBJ2-6, with TRBD2 as a possible D gene (6 bases). CDR3 size: 15 residues. Germline V gene lookup returns CDR1 MNHEY and CDR2 SVGAGI. Trimming pared 11 bases from V and 0 bases from J, leaving 14 bases between. The CDR3 spells CASGLTSSGANVLTF. The CDR3 region has the DNA TGTGCCTCAGGACTAACTAGCTCTGGGGCCAACGTCCTGACTTTC.

The rearrangement joins TRBV30 to TRBJ1-2; TRBD1 might be the D (5 bases). The CDR3 has 16 amino acids. Looked up from germline, CDR1 is GTSNPN and CDR2 is SVGIG (reference sequence). CDR3 residues: CACGAWAQQTIYGYTF. The DNA of the CDR3 is TGTGCTTGCGGGGCCTGGGCACAACAGACAATCTATGGCTACACCTTC.

Only a few counts were recorded for this clone. The chain has TRBV29-1 and TRBJ1-2, with D perhaps TRBD1 (6 bases). Trimming pared 6 bases from V and 4 bases from J, leaving 30 bases between. Germline assignment: CDR1 SQVTM and CDR2 ANQGSEA. This CDR3 comprises 18 residues. CDR3 sequence: CSVPESFDGTSHPYGYTF. CDR3 DNA: TGCAGCGTGCCTGAATCCTTTGATGGGACATCACACCCCTATGGCTACACCTTC.

The gene calls are TRBV11-2 and TRBJ1-1; possible D gene TRBD1, 5 bases. V lost 2 bases and J 4 bases, leaving 17 bases between the germline ends. This CDR3 contains 16 residues. Germline values: CDR1 SGHAT, CDR2 FQNNGV. In DNA form, the CDR3 reads TGTGCCAGCAGCTTATCCGGGCGGGGGACGGGCACTGAAGCTTTCTTT. Translation: CASSLSGRGTGTEAFF.

The chain combines TRBV5-5 with TRBJ2-1, with TRBD2 matching over 7 bases. Per the germline V gene, CDR1 is SGHKS and CDR2 is YYEKEE (reference sequence). V gave up 4 bases and J gave up 4 bases; unmatched junction bases: 11. This CDR3 contains 16 residues. CDR3 bases: TGTGCCAGCAGCGGGTCGGGACTAACAATTTACAATGAGCAGTTCTTC. Protein: CASSGSGLTIYNEQFF.

The rearrangement uses TRBV7-9 and TRBJ2-1, with 10 bases lining up with TRBD2. The CDR3 runs 15 residues. Germline lookup yields CDR1 SEHNR and CDR2 FQNEAQ (reference sequence). With V trimmed by 5 bases and J by 9 bases, 10 bases remained unmatched. CDR3 loop: CASSLGEREGGEQFF. The CDR3, as DNA: TGTGCCAGCAGCCTCGGGGAGCGGGAGGGCGGTGAGCAGTTCTTC.

The V and J genes are TRBV9 and TRBJ2-5; 7 positions match TRBD2. The CDR3 covers 15 residues. V shed 4 bases, J shed 7 bases, and the junction held 13 bases outside the gene matches. Germline V CDR1 and CDR2: SGDLS, YYNGEE. The CDR3 bases are TGTGCCAGCAGCCCCCGGGAGGCGGGGGAACGGACCCAGTACTTC. The encoded protein is CASSPREAGERTQYF.

The chain couples TRBV4-1 to TRBJ2-7; 7 bases are shared with TRBD2. The CDR3 extends over 15 amino acids. V dropped 0 bases and J dropped 3; count of bases not matched to a gene: 5. Germline lookup yields CDR1 MGHRA and CDR2 YSYEKL. CDR3 DNA: TGCGCCAGCAGCCAAGATGTGCGGGAGTTCTACGAGCAGTACTTC. Residues: CASSQDVREFYEQYF.

The chain recombines TRBV4-3 with TRBJ2-1, with TRBD2 as a possible D gene (5 bases). Germline V gene lookup returns CDR1 LGHNA and CDR2 YSLEER. The CDR3 runs to 16 residues. V lost 3 bases and J 5 bases, leaving 17 bases between the germline ends. CDR3 sequence (DNA): TGCGCCAGCAGCCAGGAGGAGAGAGCCTATGACAATGAGCAGTTCTTC. This encodes CASSQEERAYDNEQFF.

This clone was observed a single time. The gene calls are TRBV19 and TRBJ2-7; tentatively, D is TRBD2 (6 bases). CDR3 size: 14 residues. The ends were cut back, 5 bases at V and 6 bases at J, with 17 bases in the middle. Germline V lookup: CDR1 LNHDA, CDR2 SQIVND (reference sequence). CDR3 DNA sequence: TGTGCCAGTAGTCCCGGGCTAGCGAGTTTCGAGCAGTACTTC. Translation gives CASSPGLASFEQYF.

This chain joins TRBV7-2 and TRBJ2-7; D possibly corresponds to TRBD2 (5 bases). The CDR3 extends over 15 amino acids. Deletions cut 6 bases from V and 4 bases from J, with 19 bases between. Germline V gene data show CDR1 as SGHTA and CDR2 as FQGNSA. CDR3: CASSIIGGARYEQYF. CDR3 coding DNA: TGTGCCAGCAGTATAATAGGAGGCGCGAGGTACGAGCAGTACTTC. Using reference TRBV7-2 and TRBJ2-7 for the parts outside the CDR3, the full variable domain is GAGVSQSPSNKVTEKGKDVELRCDPISGHTALYWYRQSLGQGLEFLIYFQGNSAPDKSGLPSDRFSAERTGGSVSTLTIQRTQQEDSAVYLCASSIIGGARYEQYFGPGTRLTVT.

The CDR3 spells CASRYTGKAAYEQYF. The CDR3 DNA sequence: TGTGCCAGCAGATATACAGGGAAGGCGGCCTACGAGCAGTACTTC. The chain couples TRBV27 to TRBJ2-7, with D possibly matching TRBD1 (6 bases). The germline V gene has CDR1 MNHEY and CDR2 SMNVEV (reference sequence). The CDR3 has 15 residues. Trimming stripped 6 bases from V and 2 bases from J, with 17 bases between.

The chain combines TRBV7-8 with TRBJ1-5; possible D gene TRBD1, 5 bases. Germline CDR1 reads SGHVS; CDR2 reads FQNEAQ. V was shortened by 2 bases and J by 7 bases, with 12 bases between the two germline ends. This CDR3 spans 14 amino acids. CDR3 loop: CASSLTREGQPQHF. CDR3 sequence (DNA): TGTGCCAGCAGCTTAACCAGGGAGGGACAGCCCCAGCATTTT.